This is a list of T cell receptor beta chains from one sample in a study of cytomegalovirus exposure and HLA in healthy donors. Data came from immunoSEQ multiplex PCR; TCRdb stores just in-frame clones and leaves some out. The table has about 140,000 clones, 88% seen once. The sample consisted of PBMCs. These receptors were collected from a woman between 18 and 29 years old in good health and CMV-seropositive. Each CDR3 is given with its conserved first and last residue. Each record gives: CDR3 protein, CDR3 DNA, D gene, V gene, J gene, clone size, CDR3 length. A D gene is named only where the DNA matches it firmly. Expanded clones are given a class, and other clones once, few, many or no size at all.

cdr3_aa: CASRRQGNQPQHF
cdr3_nt: TGTGCCAGCAGGAGACAGGGAAACCAGCCCCAGCATTTT
d_call: TRBD1
v_call: TRBV6-5
j_call: TRBJ1-5
clone_size: few
cdr3_length: 13

cdr3_aa: CASSEAHDRVVAGRIKETQYF
cdr3_nt: TGTGCCAGCAGTGAAGCCCACGACAGGGTAGTGGCTGGGAGAATAAAAGAGACCCAGTACTTC
d_call: TRBD1
v_call: TRBV6-1
j_call: TRBJ2-5
clone_size: -
cdr3_length: 21

cdr3_aa: CASSLSIGKTDTQYF
cdr3_nt: TGTGCCAGCAGCTTAAGTATCGGGAAAACAGATACGCAGTATTTT
d_call: -
v_call: TRBV7-3
j_call: TRBJ2-3
clone_size: -
cdr3_length: 15

cdr3_aa: CASSYEAGNSPLHF
cdr3_nt: TGTGCCAGCAGTTACGAGGCAGGGAATTCACCCCTCCACTTT
d_call: -
v_call: TRBV6-5
j_call: TRBJ1-6
clone_size: -
cdr3_length: 14

cdr3_aa: CASSAIARVNEQFF
cdr3_nt: TGTGCCAGCAGTGCTATAGCTCGAGTCAATGAGCAGTTCTTC
d_call: -
v_call: TRBV2
j_call: TRBJ2-1
clone_size: -
cdr3_length: 14

cdr3_aa: CASSLLVGNTGELFF
cdr3_nt: TGTGCTAGCAGCTTACTTGTCGGGAACACCGGGGAGCTGTTTTTT
d_call: -
v_call: TRBV7-7
j_call: TRBJ2-2
clone_size: -
cdr3_length: 15

cdr3_aa: CASSAGESDTQYF
cdr3_nt: TGTGCCAGCAGCGCGGGAGAATCAGATACGCAGTATTTT
d_call: -
v_call: TRBV9
j_call: TRBJ2-3
clone_size: -
cdr3_length: 13

cdr3_aa: CASSFGAAEQYF
cdr3_nt: TGTGCCAGCAGCTTTGGGGCGGCCGAGCAGTACTTC
d_call: -
v_call: TRBV11-1
j_call: TRBJ2-7
clone_size: -
cdr3_length: 12

cdr3_aa: CASRSVETGDTEAFF
cdr3_nt: TGTGCCAGCAGAAGCGTAGAAACAGGGGACACTGAAGCTTTCTTT
d_call: TRBD1
v_call: TRBV27
j_call: TRBJ1-1
clone_size: -
cdr3_length: 15

cdr3_aa: CASSSAASDTQYF
cdr3_nt: TGCGCCAGCAGCAGTGCCGCTTCAGATACGCAGTATTTT
d_call: -
v_call: TRBV10-1
j_call: TRBJ2-3
clone_size: -
cdr3_length: 13

cdr3_aa: CSVRQGSGNQPQHF
cdr3_nt: TGCAGCGTCAGACAGGGGTCGGGCAATCAGCCCCAGCATTTT
d_call: TRBD1
v_call: TRBV29-1
j_call: TRBJ1-5
clone_size: -
cdr3_length: 14

cdr3_aa: CAISERGPEAFF
cdr3_nt: TGTGCCATCAGTGAGAGGGGTCCTGAAGCTTTCTTT
d_call: -
v_call: TRBV10-3
j_call: TRBJ1-1
clone_size: few
cdr3_length: 12

cdr3_aa: CASSREDTQYF
cdr3_nt: TGTGCCAGCAGCCGGGAGGATACGCAGTATTTT
d_call: -
v_call: TRBV4-2
j_call: TRBJ2-3
clone_size: -
cdr3_length: 11

cdr3_aa: CASSEALLTGGVGKLFF
cdr3_nt: TGTGCCAGCAGTGAAGCGCTTCTGACAGGGGGAGTCGGAAAACTGTTTTTT
d_call: TRBD1
v_call: TRBV6-1
j_call: TRBJ1-4
clone_size: -
cdr3_length: 17

cdr3_aa: CASSPSPSGLQHF
cdr3_nt: TGTGCCAGCAGCCCTTCCCCCTCAGGACTCCAGCATTTT
d_call: -
v_call: TRBV7-2
j_call: TRBJ1-5
clone_size: -
cdr3_length: 13

cdr3_aa: CASSGAGTATYNEQFF
cdr3_nt: TGTGCCAGCAGCGGTGCCGGGACAGCCACCTACAATGAGCAGTTCTTC
d_call: TRBD1
v_call: TRBV9
j_call: TRBJ2-1
clone_size: -
cdr3_length: 16

cdr3_aa: CASSQMRNEQFF
cdr3_nt: TGTGCCAGCAGCCAAATGAGGAATGAGCAGTTCTTC
d_call: -
v_call: TRBV5-6
j_call: TRBJ2-1
clone_size: -
cdr3_length: 12

cdr3_aa: CASSREGRTEAFF
cdr3_nt: TGTGCCAGCTCTCGGGAGGGGCGGACTGAAGCTTTCTTT
d_call: -
v_call: TRBV18
j_call: TRBJ1-1
clone_size: -
cdr3_length: 13

cdr3_aa: CASSLSGESYNEQFF
cdr3_nt: TGTGCCAGCAGCCTAAGCGGGGAATCCTACAATGAGCAGTTCTTC
d_call: TRBD2
v_call: TRBV5-4
j_call: TRBJ2-1
clone_size: -
cdr3_length: 15

cdr3_aa: CASSPGLYNEQFF
cdr3_nt: TGTGCCAGCAGCCCCGGACTATACAATGAGCAGTTCTTC
d_call: -
v_call: TRBV4-2
j_call: TRBJ2-1
clone_size: -
cdr3_length: 13

cdr3_aa: CASSLDLPGGTEAFF
cdr3_nt: TGCGCCAGCAGCTTGGATCTGCCCGGAGGGACTGAAGCTTTCTTT
d_call: -
v_call: TRBV5-1
j_call: TRBJ1-1
clone_size: -
cdr3_length: 15

cdr3_aa: CASSSETGQGYTF
cdr3_nt: TGCGCCAGCAGCTCCGAAACAGGGCAGGGCTACACCTTC
d_call: -
v_call: TRBV5-1
j_call: TRBJ1-2
clone_size: -
cdr3_length: 13

cdr3_aa: CASSDTTDSYGYTF
cdr3_nt: TGTGCCAGCAGTGATACGACGGACAGCTATGGCTACACCTTC
d_call: -
v_call: TRBV2
j_call: TRBJ1-2
clone_size: -
cdr3_length: 14

cdr3_aa: CASSQVQGAPIYF
cdr3_nt: TGCGCCAGCAGCCAAGTACAGGGAGCCCCCATATATTTT
d_call: -
v_call: TRBV4-1
j_call: TRBJ1-3
clone_size: few
cdr3_length: 13

cdr3_aa: CASRRDRASNQPQHF
cdr3_nt: TGTGCCAGTAGGCGAGACAGGGCTTCCAATCAGCCCCAGCATTTT
d_call: TRBD1
v_call: TRBV19
j_call: TRBJ1-5
clone_size: -
cdr3_length: 15

cdr3_aa: CASSVDTLGGYTF
cdr3_nt: TGTGCCAGCTCCGTGGACACCCTAGGCGGCTACACCTTC
d_call: -
v_call: TRBV18
j_call: TRBJ1-2
clone_size: -
cdr3_length: 13

cdr3_aa: CAISESGGPTYEQYF
cdr3_nt: TGTGCCATCAGTGAGTCCGGCGGCCCCACCTACGAGCAGTACTTC
d_call: -
v_call: TRBV10-3
j_call: TRBJ2-7
clone_size: -
cdr3_length: 15

cdr3_aa: CASSLTGHLGEAFF
cdr3_nt: TGTGCCAGCAGCTTAACGGGACACCTTGGCGAAGCTTTCTTT
d_call: -
v_call: TRBV13
j_call: TRBJ1-1
clone_size: -
cdr3_length: 14